This T cell receptor beta chain was identified during a study of cytotoxic CD8 clonotypes in ibrutinib-treated CLL. Study-level background: IGHV unmutated 17 to 18; relapsed/refractory about a dozen; treatment-naive roughly 14.

Germline CDR1 and CDR2: MNHEY and SVGAGI. This CDR3 has 14 amino acids. Trimming left V 6 bases short and J 0 bases short, with 12 bases between. TCRdb's table, derived via immunoSEQ multiplex PCR, lists solely in-frame clones and lacks some. The repertoire holds tens of thousands of clones, approximately 62% seen once, with about 14% in the top ten. The source of about 2 micrograms of genomic DNA for TCR beta libraries was cryopreserved PBMCs. The TCR was taken from a human donor with chronic lymphocytic leukemia. The V gene is TRBV6-5, the J gene TRBJ2-7, with D perhaps matching TRBD2 (6 bases). The specimen was PBMCs, collected after 12 months of ibrutinib treatment. CDR3 sequence (DNA): TGTGCCAGCAGCATACTAGCCAACTCCTACGAGCAGTACTTC. Encoded protein: CASSILANSYEQYF.